One sample yielded the 21 T cell receptor beta chains listed below, sequenced in a study of CD8 T cells in ankylosing spondylitis. TCRdb processed the 5' RACE reads anew with MiXCR; each CDR3 protein has one entry. The repertoire holds roughly 250,000 distinct CDR3 sequences, with around 9.1% as singletons. The sequenced material came from blood, either unsorted or a sorted T cell fraction (not recorded which). These receptors all come from a male donor with ankylosing spondylitis or in good health (not recorded which).

The chain recombines TRBV2 with TRBJ1-6, with unresolved D. Germline V CDR1 and CDR2: SNHLY, FYNNEI. V was shortened by 8 bases and J by 9 bases, with 14 bases between the two germline ends. This CDR3 spans 13 amino acids. CDR3 loop: CASGDKVFSPLHF. CDR3 nucleotide sequence: TGTGCCAGCGGAGACAAGGTTTTTTCACCCCTCCACTTT. Filled out from reference TRBV2 and TRBJ1-6, the complete variable domain reads EPEVTQTPSHQVTQMGQEVILRCVPISNHLYFYWYRQILGQKVEFLVSFYNNEISEKSEIFDDQFSVERPDGSNFTLKIRSTKLEDSAMYFCASGDKVFSPLHFGNGTRLTVT.

The chain joins TRBV15 to TRBJ1-4; D gene uncertain. The CDR3 extends over 12 amino acids. From germline, CDR1 is LNHNV and CDR2 YYDKDF (reference sequence). Trimming stripped 1 base from V and 8 bases from J, with 5 bases between. As DNA, the CDR3 is TGTGCCACCAGCAGAGGGAACGAAAAACTGTTTTTT. This sequence encodes CATSRGNEKLFF.

In this sample, this clonotype turned up many times. The V gene is TRBV5-1, the J gene TRBJ1-6, with D uncertain. CDR3 length equals 13 residues. Trimming took 4 bases from V and 7 from J, leaving 9 bases between them. Germline V gene data show CDR1 as SGHRS and CDR2 as YFSETQ. The CDR3 DNA sequence: TGCGCCAGCAGCCTGACGGACAATTCACCCCTCCACTTT. Amino acids: CASSLTDNSPLHF.

This clonotype was counted between two and nine times. The rearrangement joins TRBV20-1 to TRBJ2-5; 8 bases agree with TRBD2. V lost 0 bases and J lost 4; bases outside the gene matches: 13. Looked up from germline, CDR1 is DFQATT and CDR2 is SNEGSKA (reference sequence). This CDR3 has 17 residues. The DNA of the CDR3 is TGCAGTGCTAGAGACCTAGCGACCGGGACTAGAGGAGAGACCCAGTACTTC. It translates to CSARDLATGTRGETQYF.

This chain uses TRBV7-2 with TRBJ1-2, with D possibly TRBD1 on 5 matching bases. The germline gives CDR1 SGHTA, CDR2 FQGNSA. The CDR3 runs 15 residues. Deletions cut 5 bases from V and 0 bases from J, with 13 bases between. CDR3 bases: TGTGCCAGCAGCCCCGGGGGGAATCCTAACTATGGCTACACCTTC. This codes for CASSPGGNPNYGYTF. Complete variable domain (other parts from reference TRBV7-2 and TRBJ1-2): GAGVSQSPSNKVTEKGKDVELRCDPISGHTALYWYRQSLGQGLEFLIYFQGNSAPDKSGLPSDRFSAERTGGSVSTLTIQRTQQEDSAVYLCASSPGGNPNYGYTFGSGTRLTVV.

This clonotype was picked up many times. V usage is TRBV7-2 and J usage is TRBJ2-3, with TRBD1 matching over 8 bases. The CDR3 is 16 residues long. Per germline, CDR1 SGHTA and CDR2 FQGNSA. Germline trimming cut 1 base from V and 1 base from J; bases unmatched to any gene: 4. Written as DNA, the CDR3 is TGTGCCAGCAGCTTAGGGGCAGGGGGCCGCACAGATACGCAGTATTTT. This codes for CASSLGAGGRTDTQYF.

This clonotype was seen many times. The CDR3 loop reads CASSLRTGELFF. The CDR3 bases are TGTGCCAGCAGCCTCAGGACCGGGGAGCTGTTTTTT. The chain combines TRBV9 with TRBJ2-2; D call uncertain. Germline-derived CDR1 and CDR2 are SGDLS and YYNGEE. The CDR3 runs 12 residues. Trimming shortened V by 4 bases and J by 5 bases, and 6 bases separated the two germline ends.

This clonotype showed up many times. The rearrangement links TRBV29-1 to TRBJ2-1; TRBD2 agrees at 8 bases. V was pared by 7 bases and J by 4 bases, with 6 bases of the junction left unmatched. The CDR3 length is 13 residues. Germline CDR1 and CDR2: SQVTM and ANQGSEA. CDR3 in amino acids: CSARRGGYNEQFF. As DNA, the CDR3 is TGCAGCGCTCGACGGGGGGGGTACAATGAGCAGTTCTTC.

This chain joins TRBV25-1 and TRBJ2-3, with 8 positions matching TRBD2. CDR3 length: 16 amino acids. V was clipped by 0 bases and J by 4 bases; unmatched bases: 6. CDR1 and CDR2 from the germline V gene are MGHDK and SYGVNS. DNA of the CDR3: TGTGCCAGCAGTGAATACGGAGCGGGGGCCTCAGATACGCAGTATTTT. Its protein product is CASSEYGAGASDTQYF.

This clonotype has ten or more counts. This chain links TRBV20-1 with TRBJ2-7, with 8 bases fitting TRBD2. The J segment lost 3 bases and the V segment lost 4 bases, leaving 14 bases of the junction unmatched. Per germline, CDR1 DFQATT and CDR2 SNEGSKA (reference sequence). The CDR3 is 16 amino acids. For the CDR3, the DNA is TGCAGTGCTACCTCTCGGCTTAGCGGGGTGATCTACGAGCAGTACTTC. Encoded protein: CSATSRLSGVIYEQYF.

This chain uses TRBV7-2 with TRBJ1-5, with D perhaps matching TRBD1 (6 bases). The CDR3 is made up of 16 amino acids. The germline V gene encodes CDR1 SGHTA and CDR2 FQGNSA. V was trimmed by 0 bases and J by 7 bases, leaving 16 bases between them. The CDR3, as DNA: TGTGCCAGCAGCTTAGCGCAATCAGGGGTGGGACAGCCCCAGCATTTT. It encodes CASSLAQSGVGQPQHF.

Many counts were recorded for this clonotype. The V call is TRBV7-2, the J call TRBJ2-1, with D maybe TRBD2 (6 bases). V lost 2 bases and J lost 4, with 12 bases in between. This CDR3 comprises 15 residues. In germline, CDR1 is SGHTA, CDR2 FQGNSA. For the CDR3, the DNA is TGTGCCAGCAGCTTAATTACCGGGAGTTACAATGAGCAGTTCTTC. Translated, it gives CASSLITGSYNEQFF.

As concerns this clonotype: A much larger clone lies one base from this, so it may be a read error. V is TRBV6-1 and J is TRBJ2-1; 8 bases align to TRBD2. Germline loops: CDR1 MNHNS, CDR2 SASEGT. The CDR3 runs 14 residues. V was clipped by 5 bases and J by 9 bases; unmatched bases: 9. CDR3 region: CASSIGLAGSEQFF. In nucleotides, the CDR3 is TGTGCCAGCAGTATCGGACTAGCCGGCAGTGAGCAGTTCTTC.

The chain carries TRBV7-2 and TRBJ1-2; D not certain. V lost 7 bases to trimming and J lost 8 bases, with 20 bases between them. Germline CDR1 and CDR2: SGHTA and FQGNSA. The CDR3 is 14 residues long. The CDR3 DNA reads TGTGCCAGCACCTGGAGGCGATCCGATAGGGGCTACACCTTC. It is translated as CASTWRRSDRGYTF.

This clonotype was seen many times. V is TRBV12-3 or TRBV12-4 and J is TRBJ2-5; D is possibly TRBD1 (5 bases). V was pared by 7 bases and J by 2 bases, with 8 bases between. The CDR3 runs 12 residues. The DNA of the CDR3 is TGTGCCAGCATGGGGCTACAAGAGACCCAGTACTTC. Protein: CASMGLQETQYF.

This clonotype was detected many times. The gene calls are TRBV3-1 and TRBJ2-6; D uncertain. Germline V gives CDR1 LGHDT, CDR2 YNNKEL (reference sequence). With 0 bases removed from V and 1 base from J, the gap between germline ends came to 10 bases. The CDR3 contains 17 residues. CDR3 nucleotide sequence: TGTGCCAGCAGCCAAGAGCGGCGGCCATCTGGGGCCAACGTCCTGACTTTC. Translation: CASSQERRPSGANVLTF.

The sample holds many counts of this clonotype. The genes are TRBV29-1 and TRBJ1-1; TRBD1 matches 9 bases. Germline trimming cut 4 bases from V and 4 bases from J; bases unmatched to any gene: 10. Looked up from germline, CDR1 is SQVTM and CDR2 is ANQGSEA. The CDR3 is made up of 15 amino acids. This CDR3 reads CSVGVRGQGGTEAFF. CDR3 coding DNA: TGCAGCGTTGGGGTCCGGGGACAGGGAGGCACTGAAGCTTTCTTT. The full variable domain, rest sourced from reference TRBV29-1 and TRBJ1-1, is SAVISQKPSRDICQRGTSLTIQCQVDSQVTMMFWYRQQPGQSLTLIATANQGSEATYESGFVIDKFPISRPNLTFSTLTVSNMSPEDSSIYLCSVGVRGQGGTEAFFGQGTRLTVV.

This clonotype was seen repeatedly, ten times or more. The chain is built from TRBV12-3 or TRBV12-4 and TRBJ1-2; D is undetermined. Deletions cut 2 bases from V and 4 bases from J, with 5 bases between. There are 12 residues in the CDR3. CDR3 sequence reads: CASSLQIYGYTF. The CDR3 DNA reads as TGTGCCAGCAGTTTACAGATCTATGGCTACACCTTC.

This clonotype was recorded many times. This chain connects TRBV12-3 or TRBV12-4 to TRBJ2-7; D may correspond to TRBD1 or TRBD2 (5 bases each). With 0 bases removed from V and 3 bases from J, the gap between germline ends came to 12 bases. The length of the CDR3 is 15 residues. The CDR3 reads CASSLAEGSYYEQYF. The CDR3, as DNA: TGTGCCAGCAGTTTAGCCGAGGGGTCGTACTACGAGCAGTACTTC.

This clonotype was seen ten or more times. The chain joins TRBV2 to TRBJ2-4; 10 bases line up with TRBD2. CDR1 SNHLY and CDR2 FYNNEI come from the germline V gene. V trimming: 4 bases; J trimming: 6 bases; junction bases outside the gene matches: 6. CDR3 length equals 15 residues. Here the CDR3 DNA reads TGTGCCAGCAGTGGGTCTAGCGGGGGACTAAACATTCAGTACTTC. Translating gives CASSGSSGGLNIQYF.

The chain couples TRBV19 to TRBJ2-3, with TRBD1 identical over 7 bases. CDR3 length equals 15 residues. Germline trimming cut 4 bases from V and 3 bases from J; bases unmatched to any gene: 7. Germline values: CDR1 LNHDA, CDR2 SQIVND (reference sequence). The CDR3 is CASSTGQTSTDTQYF. CDR3 coding DNA: TGTGCCAGTAGTACGGGACAGACATCGACAGATACGCAGTATTTT.